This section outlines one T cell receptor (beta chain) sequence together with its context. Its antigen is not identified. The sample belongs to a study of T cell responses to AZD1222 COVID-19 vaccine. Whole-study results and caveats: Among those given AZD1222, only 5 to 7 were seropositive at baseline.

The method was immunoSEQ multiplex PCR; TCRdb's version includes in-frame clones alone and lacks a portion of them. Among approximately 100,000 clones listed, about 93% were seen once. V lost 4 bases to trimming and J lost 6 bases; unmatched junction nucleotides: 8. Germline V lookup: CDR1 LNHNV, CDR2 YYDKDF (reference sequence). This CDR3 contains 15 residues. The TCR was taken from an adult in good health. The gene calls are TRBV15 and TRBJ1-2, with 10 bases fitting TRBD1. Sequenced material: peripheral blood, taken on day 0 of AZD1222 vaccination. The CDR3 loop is CATSTVDRGTDGYTF. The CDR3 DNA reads TGTGCCACCAGCACAGTGGACAGGGGGACAGATGGCTACACCTTC.